The 9 T cell receptor beta chains listed next were all sequenced from one sample in a study of identical twins. TCRdb itself ran the 5' RACE reads through MiXCR, one entry per CDR3 protein. The sample shows 500,000 to 650,000 distinct CDR3 sequences, around 7.5% of them seen only once. This sample was shared with a second study, whose subject was yellow fever vaccine responses in identical twins.

Sequences were obtained from PBMCs. The receptors shown here come from a woman in her late teens or twenties in good health.

This clonotype was detected many times. V is TRBV5-1 and J is TRBJ2-3; D remains unclear. Trimming cost V 0 bases and J 6 bases, with 8 bases left between them. This CDR3 has 13 residues. The V gene's germline CDR1 is SGHRS and CDR2 YFSETQ. CDR3 sequence: CASSLAPTDTQYF. The CDR3, as DNA: TGCGCCAGCAGCTTGGCCCCAACGGATACGCAGTATTTT.

This clonotype appeared many times. The chain is built from TRBV27 and TRBJ2-1; D not resolved. The CDR3 spans 14 residues. V was cut by 0 bases and J by 2 bases, with 5 bases left in between. CDR1 and CDR2 (germline): MNHEY, SMNVEV (reference sequence). The CDR3 loop reads CASSLSDAYNEQFF. DNA of the CDR3: TGTGCCAGCAGTTTATCGGACGCCTACAATGAGCAGTTCTTC.

The rearrangement links TRBV15 to TRBJ2-5; 9 nucleotides agree with TRBD1. The CDR3 sequence is 16 residues long. V shed 5 bases and J 5 bases; nucleotides not matched to a gene: 12. Per the germline V gene, CDR1 is LNHNV and CDR2 is YYDKDF (reference sequence). The CDR3 region is CATSLPGQGVWETQYF. The CDR3 nucleotides read TGTGCCACCAGCCTCCCGGGACAGGGAGTTTGGGAGACCCAGTACTTC. Combining the CDR3 with reference TRBV15 and TRBJ2-5 gives the whole variable domain DAMVIQNPRYQVTQFGKPVTLSCSQTLNHNVMYWYQQKSSQAPKLLFHYYDKDFNNEADTPDNFQSRRPNTSFCFLDIRSPGLGDTAMYLCATSLPGQGVWETQYFGPGTRLLVL.

The table lists this clonotype with a few counts. This rearrangement joins TRBV5-1 to TRBJ2-5, with 12 bases that match TRBD2. The germline CDR1 and CDR2 sequences are SGHRS and YFSETQ. This CDR3 has 16 amino acids. With V trimmed by 4 bases and J by 0 bases, 4 bases remained unmatched. CDR3 DNA: TGCGCCAGCAGCGATGGACTAGCGGGGAACCAAGAGACCCAGTACTTC. Translated: CASSDGLAGNQETQYF.

This clonotype has a handful of counts. This chain joins TRBV24-1 and TRBJ1-2; tentatively, D is TRBD1 (5 bases). The length of the CDR3 is 12 residues. V lost 7 bases and J lost 8, with 13 bases in between. Germline CDR1 KGHDR, CDR2 SFDVKD. The chain's CDR3 is CATSESGYGYTF. CDR3 nucleotides: TGTGCCACCAGCGAGTCAGGGTACGGCTACACCTTC.

The genes are TRBV9 and TRBJ2-3; possibly TRBD2 for D (6 bases). Germline assignment: CDR1 SGDLS and CDR2 YYNGEE. This CDR3 comprises 14 residues. V lost 3 bases, J lost 0 bases, and 8 bases lay in between. CDR3 residues: CASSAGTSTDTQYF. CDR3 nucleotides: TGTGCCAGCAGCGCCGGGACTAGCACAGATACGCAGTATTTT. The variable domain in full, with the rest retrieved from reference TRBV9 and TRBJ2-3, is DSGVTQTPKHLITATGQRVTLRCSPRSGDLSVYWYQQSLDQGLQFLIQYYNGEERAKGNILERFSAQQFPDLHSELNLSSLELGDSALYFCASSAGTSTDTQYFGPGTRLTVL.

This clonotype showed up many times. V usage is TRBV10-2 and J usage is TRBJ2-1, with D perhaps matching TRBD1 (6 bases). The germline CDR1 and CDR2 sequences are WSHSY and SAAADI. The V end lost 6 bases, the J end lost 8 bases, and 8 bases lay between the germline ends. This CDR3 comprises 11 residues. CDR3 in amino acids: CASRGAYEQFF. The CDR3 DNA reads as TGCGCCAGCAGGGGGGCGTATGAGCAGTTCTTC.

This rearrangement joins TRBV9 to TRBJ2-7; 9 positions agree with TRBD1. Germline CDR1 is SGDLS and CDR2 is YYNGEE. The CDR3 length is 14 residues. In DNA form, the CDR3 reads TGTGCCGGCAGCCCCGGGACAGGGCCTTCCGAGCAGTACGTC. Residues: CAGSPGTGPSEQYV.

The chain has TRBV6-5 and TRBJ1-1, with a possible D match to TRBD1 (6 bases). Trimming cost V 0 bases and J 13 bases, with 18 bases left between them. Looked up from germline, CDR1 is MNHEY and CDR2 is SVGAGI. There are 14 residues in the CDR3. CDR3 in amino acids: CASSYSIQGGRLFF. Here the CDR3 DNA reads TGTGCCAGCAGTTACTCGATTCAAGGGGGAAGACTTTTCTTT.